The 25 T cell receptor beta chains below come from one sample, sequenced in a study of vaccination effects on CD4 cells after COVID-19. Their antigen targets remain unknown. Assay: immunoSEQ multiplex PCR; the TCRdb copy retains only in-frame clones and omits some. Of 26,000 or so clones listed, around 70% are singletons. Antigen-specific CD4+ T cells expanded by the ViraFEST assay with viral peptide pools were then sequenced. Culture proceeded for approximately 10 days, and CD4+ T cells were then isolated. Testing of the vaccine recipients showed negative nucleocapsid antibodies and no prior SARS-CoV-2 infection. The sample in question was CD4+ T cells from PBMCs cultured with SARS-CoV-2 spike peptides, obtained before COVID-19 vaccination. Receptors originate from a human donor who received a COVID-19 vaccine.

The V call is TRBV11-2, the J call TRBJ2-1; D is ambiguous. This CDR3 has 14 residues. Germline V gives CDR1 SGHAT, CDR2 FQNNGV. Trimming removed 2 bases from V and 5 bases from J, with 10 bases in between. The CDR3 is CASSLQIVDNEQFF. The CDR3 nucleotides are TGTGCCAGCAGCTTACAGATCGTGGACAATGAGCAGTTCTTC.

The chain joins TRBV6-8 to TRBJ2-1, with D perhaps matching TRBD1 (6 bases). CDR1 is MNHGY, CDR2 SAAAGT, per germline. Trimming pared 7 bases from V and 3 bases from J, leaving 25 bases between. The CDR3 totals 18 residues. The CDR3 coding sequence is TGTGCCAGCACCAGGGGAACGGCTAAATGTACCGGCTACAATGAGCAGTTCTTC. It encodes CASTRGTAKCTGYNEQFF.

V usage is TRBV7-2 and J usage is TRBJ1-5, with D perhaps TRBD1 (6 bases). The CDR3 covers 15 residues. V gave up 1 base and J gave up 6 bases, with 13 bases separating them. Per germline, CDR1 SGHTA and CDR2 FQGNSA. CDR3 sequence: CASSLGDRRSQPQHF. The CDR3 nucleotides are TGTGCCAGCAGCTTAGGTGACAGGCGGAGTCAGCCCCAGCATTTT.

V gene TRBV6-5 combines with J gene TRBJ2-5; no firm D call. V lost 4 bases and J 0 bases, leaving 3 bases between the germline ends. Germline CDR1 and CDR2: MNHEY and SVGAGI. The CDR3 extends over 12 amino acids. The CDR3 DNA reads as TGTGCCAGCAGTTGGGACCAAGAGACCCAGTACTTC. It specifies CASSWDQETQYF.

The rearrangement uses TRBV4-1 and TRBJ1-2; TRBD1 aligns across 8 bases. The germline V gene encodes CDR1 MGHRA and CDR2 YSYEKL. The J segment lost 5 bases and the V segment lost 1 base, leaving 0 bases of the junction unmatched. The CDR3 extends over 13 amino acids. The DNA of the CDR3 is TGCGCCAGCAGCCAAGGACAGGGGTATGGCTACACCTTC. Translating gives CASSQGQGYGYTF.

Here the CDR3 DNA reads TGTGCCAGCAGCTTGGTGGCTCCGAACACCGGGGAGCTGTTTTTT. Translating gives CASSLVAPNTGELFF. This chain uses TRBV7-2 with TRBJ2-2; D remains unclear. Germline CDR1 and CDR2: SGHTA and FQGNSA. CDR3 length: 15 amino acids. Trimming left V 3 bases short and J 0 bases short, with 8 bases between.

The CDR3 coding sequence is TGTGCCAGCTCACCCGGCCTATTTCGTTCACCGGACTACACAGATACGCAGTATTTT. Amino acids: CASSPGLFRSPDYTDTQYF. The chain employs TRBV18 and TRBJ2-3, with D possibly being TRBD2 (6 bases). CDR1 and CDR2 (germline): KGHSH, LQKENI. The germline V and J ends were trimmed by 3 bases and 2 bases, with 24 bases remaining between them. The CDR3 has 19 residues.

This clone was picked up a small number of times. The chain links TRBV6-4 to TRBJ1-1; 7 nucleotides agree with TRBD1. CDR1 and CDR2 from the germline V gene are MRHNA and SNTAGT. This CDR3 comprises 14 residues. V was pared by 5 bases and J by 7 bases, with 10 bases of the junction left unmatched. The CDR3 DNA follows: TGTGCCAGCAGTCAGGGGGGCGAAACAAGTGAAGCTTTCTTT. As protein: CASSQGGETSEAFF.

This chain links TRBV18 with TRBJ2-3; 9 bases fit TRBD1. The CDR3 is 15 residues long. Germline CDR1 KGHSH, CDR2 LQKENI. V shed 3 bases, J shed 4 bases, and the junction held 5 bases outside the gene matches. The CDR3 coding sequence is TGTGCCAGCTCACCGAACAGGGGGCAACCAGATACGCAGTATTTT. Protein sequence: CASSPNRGQPDTQYF. The full variable domain, rest sourced from reference TRBV18 and TRBJ2-3, is NAGVMQNPRHLVRRRGQEARLRCSPMKGHSHVYWYRQLPEEGLKFMVYLQKENIIDESGMPKERFSAEFPKEGPSILRIQQVVRGDSAAYFCASSPNRGQPDTQYFGPGTRLTVL.

The chain has TRBV19 and TRBJ2-1; 11 bases fit TRBD2. With 6 bases clipped from V and 9 bases from J, the junction kept 13 bases outside the gene matches. Germline-derived CDR1 and CDR2 are LNHDA and SQIVND (reference sequence). The CDR3 loop spans 16 amino acids. CDR3 protein: CASRTTGTSGRGEQFF. The CDR3 DNA reads TGTGCCAGTAGAACCACTGGGACTAGCGGTCGTGGTGAGCAGTTCTTC.

This rearrangement joins TRBV6-5 to TRBJ1-1; no clear D gene. This CDR3 comprises 16 residues. Per germline, CDR1 MNHEY and CDR2 SVGAGI. V shed 3 bases and J shed 6 bases, with 20 bases lying between them. The CDR3 DNA reads as TGTGCCAGCAGTTATCTGGTTACCAGAGCGATAGCTGAAGCTTTCTTT. This translates into CASSYLVTRAIAEAFF.

The rearrangement joins TRBV20-1 to TRBJ2-2; TRBD2 agrees at 9 bases. The CDR3 has 14 residues. V shed 3 bases, J shed 7 bases, and the junction held 6 bases outside the gene matches. In germline, CDR1 is DFQATT, CDR2 SNEGSKA (reference sequence). The CDR3 region is CSASLPSGNGELFF. In DNA form, the CDR3 reads TGCAGTGCTAGTTTGCCTAGCGGGAACGGGGAGCTGTTTTTT.

CDR3 nucleotides: TGTGCCAGCAGTGAAACAGGGGGCGAGCAGTTCTTC. Translating it yields CASSETGGEQFF. V is TRBV6-1 and J is TRBJ2-1; 9 bases agree with TRBD1. Germline trimming cut 2 bases from V and 10 bases from J; bases unmatched to any gene: 0. Germline V gives CDR1 MNHNS, CDR2 SASEGT. This CDR3 spans 12 amino acids.

The chain couples TRBV10-3 to TRBJ2-4; TRBD1 matches at 9 bases. The germline V gene encodes CDR1 ENHRY and CDR2 SYGVKD. The CDR3 has 14 residues. Unmatched junction bases numbered 7, after V lost 6 bases and J lost 7 bases. This CDR3 reads CAIRGDRAGNIQYF. CDR3 nucleotides: TGTGCCATCAGGGGGGACAGGGCCGGGAACATTCAGTACTTC.

The V call is TRBV20-1, the J call TRBJ2-4; D remains unclear. The CDR3 contains 11 residues. V was pared by 3 bases and J by 8 bases, with 8 bases between. The germline CDR1 and CDR2 sequences are DFQATT and SNEGSKA (reference sequence). CDR3 nucleotide sequence: TGCAGTGCTAGTGTTCCGGACATTCAGTACTTC. It translates to CSASVPDIQYF.

This clone was detected only once. The gene calls are TRBV5-4 and TRBJ2-7; 9 bases fit TRBD1. V was pared by 2 bases and J by 8 bases, with 8 bases of the junction left unmatched. Per the germline V gene, CDR1 is SGHNT and CDR2 is YYREEE (reference sequence). CDR3 length: 14 residues. Here the CDR3 DNA reads TGTGCCAGCAGCTTTGGGACAGGGCGCCCACAGCAGTACTTC. Amino acid sequence: CASSFGTGRPQQYF. Drawing the rest from reference TRBV5-4 and TRBJ2-7, the complete variable domain is ETGVTQSPTHLIKTRGQQVTLRCSSQSGHNTVSWYQQALGQGPQFIFQYYREEENGRGNFPPRFSGLQFPNYSSELNVNALELDDSALYLCASSFGTGRPQQYFGPGTRLTVT.

The chain combines TRBV4-2 with TRBJ2-1; D ambiguous. The CDR3 has 15 residues. Trimming left V 1 base short and J 7 bases short, with 14 bases between. Germline CDR1 is LGHNA and CDR2 is YNFKEQ. The DNA for the CDR3 is TGTGCCAGCAGCCAAGGCCGCCCTCTTGGGAATGAGCAGTTCTTC. The encoded protein is CASSQGRPLGNEQFF.

V and J are TRBV2 and TRBJ2-7; 12 bases fit TRBD2. Trimming took 4 bases from V and 6 from J; bases not matched to a gene: 19. This CDR3 region has 19 residues. The V gene's germline CDR1 is SNHLY and CDR2 FYNNEI. The CDR3 DNA reads as TGTGCCAGCAGTGGAACGACAGCTACACAACCGGGACTAGCGGGCGAGCAGTACTTC. Translating it yields CASSGTTATQPGLAGEQYF.

The chain is built from TRBV5-6 and TRBJ2-3; D not resolved. The ends were cut back, 1 base at V and 4 bases at J, with 16 bases in the middle. CDR3 length: 16 residues. The V gene's germline CDR1 is SGHDT and CDR2 YYEEEE. The CDR3 DNA follows: TGTGCCAGCAGCTTGTTAGTCCAAAATCTGGCAGATACGCAGTATTTT. It encodes CASSLLVQNLADTQYF. The full variable domain, with the rest looked up from reference TRBV5-6 and TRBJ2-3, is DAGVTQSPTHLIKTRGQQVTLRCSPKSGHDTVSWYQQALGQGPQFIFQYYEEEERQRGNFPDRFSGHQFPNYSSELNVNALLLGDSALYLCASSLLVQNLADTQYFGPGTRLTVL.

This clone was recorded a few times. The rearrangement uses TRBV7-9 and TRBJ1-6; perhaps TRBD1 as D (6 bases). CDR1 is SEHNR, CDR2 FQNEAQ, per germline (reference sequence). CDR3 length equals 15 residues. Trimming removed 11 bases at V and 5 bases at J, with 19 bases between. The CDR3 spells CAPPPGAKHNSPLHF. DNA of the CDR3: TGTGCCCCCCCGCCAGGGGCTAAACATAATTCACCCCTCCACTTT. The entire variable domain, with the rest obtained from reference TRBV7-9 and TRBJ1-6, is as follows: DTGVSQNPRHKITKRGQNVTFRCDPISEHNRLYWYRQTLGQGPEFLTYFQNEAQLEKSRLLSDRFSAERPKGSFSTLEIQRTEQGDSAMYLCAPPPGAKHNSPLHFGNGTRLTVT.

The CDR3 nucleotides read TGTGCCAGCAGCTTAGAGACAGGGACCACTGAAGCTTTCTTT. It is translated as CASSLETGTTEAFF. The rearrangement links TRBV7-9 to TRBJ1-1; 7 positions match TRBD1. This CDR3 comprises 14 residues. After removal of 1 base from V and 4 bases from J, the junction contained 3 bases not matched to a gene. Per germline, CDR1 SEHNR and CDR2 FQNEAQ (reference sequence).

The chain links TRBV14 to TRBJ1-4, with D tentatively TRBD1 (6 bases). The length of the CDR3 is 15 residues. Germline-derived CDR1 and CDR2 are SGHDN and FVKESK. The V end lost 4 bases, the J end lost 10 bases, and 19 bases lay between the germline ends. CDR3 loop: CASSPRGGPGGKLFF. CDR3 nucleotides: TGTGCCAGCAGCCCCCGAGGGGGGCCAGGTGGAAAACTGTTTTTT. The entire variable domain, with the rest obtained from reference TRBV14 and TRBJ1-4, is as follows: EAGVTQFPSHSVIEKGQTVTLRCDPISGHDNLYWYRRVMGKEIKFLLHFVKESKQDESGMPNNRFLAERTGGTYSTLKVQPAELEDSGVYFCASSPRGGPGGKLFFGSGTQLSVL.

The chain recombines TRBV3-1 (or the pseudogene TRBV3-2) with TRBJ2-1; 11 bases match TRBD2. The CDR3 length is 16 residues. Germline assignment: CDR1 LGHDT and CDR2 YNNKEL (reference sequence). V lost 4 bases to trimming and J lost 7 bases; unmatched junction nucleotides: 9. CDR3 in DNA: TGTGCCAGCAGCCGGAGAACCGGGACTAGCGGTAATGAGCAGTTCTTC. This codes for CASSRRTGTSGNEQFF.

The chain couples TRBV5-1 to TRBJ1-3, with D maybe TRBD1 (5 bases). The V end lost 4 bases, the J end lost 4 bases, and 15 bases lay between the germline ends. Per germline, CDR1 SGHRS and CDR2 YFSETQ. This CDR3 has 15 amino acids. The DNA for the CDR3 is TGCGCCAGCAGCGACGGGACCTCACGAGGAAACACCATATATTTT. Its translation: CASSDGTSRGNTIYF. Drawing the rest from reference TRBV5-1 and TRBJ1-3, the complete variable domain is KAGVTQTPRYLIKTRGQQVTLSCSPISGHRSVSWYQQTPGQGLQFLFEYFSETQRNKGNFPGRFSGRQFSNSRSEMNVSTLELGDSALYLCASSDGTSRGNTIYFGEGSWLTVV.

This clone was seen just once. The chain carries TRBV27 and TRBJ2-1; D might be TRBD2 (5 bases). CDR3 length: 17 residues. CDR1 and CDR2 (germline): MNHEY, SMNVEV (reference sequence). The germline V and J ends were trimmed by 3 bases and 0 bases, with 15 bases remaining between them. In nucleotides, the CDR3 is TGTGCCAGCAGTTTCCTTCCCGGACTTAGCTCCTACAATGAGCAGTTCTTC. Translation: CASSFLPGLSSYNEQFF.